The sequence of this T cell receptor (beta chain) was determined in a study of glioma-infiltrating T cells after dendritic cell vaccination. V lost 0 bases and J lost 2; bases outside the gene matches: 4. From germline, CDR1 is GTSNPN and CDR2 SVGIG (reference sequence). The CDR3 sequence is 15 residues long. Here immunoSEQ multiplex PCR was the method, and the copy in TCRdb shows in-frame clones only, minus some. The sample carries fewer than 70,000 clones, 70% to 90% recorded once. The time point here: after dendritic cell vaccination, including at tumor progression/relapse. Source: blood, taken after dendritic cell vaccination. The chain uses TRBV30 and TRBJ2-3, with TRBD1 matching over 8 bases. The clonotype originates from a human donor with glioblastoma. The CDR3 bases are TGTGCCTGGAGTGTTACAGGGGGGATCACAGATACGCAGTATTTT. It translates to CAWSVTGGITDTQYF. The full variable domain, its missing parts supplied by reference TRBV30 and TRBJ2-3, is SQTIHQWPATLVQPVGSPLSLECTVEGTSNPNLYWYRQAAGRGLQLLFYSVGIGQISSEVPQNLSASRPQDRQFILSSKKLLLSDSGFYLCAWSVTGGITDTQYFGPGTRLTVL.